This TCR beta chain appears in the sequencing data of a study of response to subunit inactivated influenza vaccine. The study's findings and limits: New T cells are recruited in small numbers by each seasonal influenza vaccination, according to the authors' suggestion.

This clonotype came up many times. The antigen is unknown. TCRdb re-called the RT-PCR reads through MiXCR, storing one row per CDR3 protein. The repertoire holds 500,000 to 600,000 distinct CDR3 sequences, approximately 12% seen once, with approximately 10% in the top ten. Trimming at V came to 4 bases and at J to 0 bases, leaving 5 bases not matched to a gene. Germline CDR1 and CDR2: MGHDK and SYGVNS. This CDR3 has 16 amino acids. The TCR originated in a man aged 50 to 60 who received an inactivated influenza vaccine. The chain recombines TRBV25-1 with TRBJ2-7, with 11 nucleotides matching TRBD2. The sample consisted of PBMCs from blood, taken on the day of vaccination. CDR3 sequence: CASSGGLAAFSYEQYF. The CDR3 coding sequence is TGTGCCAGCAGTGGGGGACTAGCGGCTTTCTCCTACGAGCAGTACTTC.